This TCR beta chain was captured by sequencing in a study of CD8 T cells in Susac syndrome. Healthy donors served as the controls. They were matched for age and sex. CDR3 length equals 15 residues. V was cut by 1 base and J by 1 base, with 10 bases left in between. The germline CDR1 and CDR2 sequences are LNHNV and YYDKDF (reference sequence). This clonotype came up once. Antigen specificity is unknown. Study outcomes and limitations: Only a relatively small number of individuals were included in the TCR sequencing and HLA analysis.

RNA, at roughly 0.45 to 1 ug, was reverse transcribed with random hexamers. The TCR beta CDR3 was amplified by immunoSEQ multiplex PCR across 54 Vbeta, 13 Jbeta. TCRdb called the immunoSEQ multiplex PCR reads again in MiXCR, with one record for every CDR3 protein. Here the sample spans roughly 180,000 distinct CDR3 sequences, approximately 94% being singletons. The chain couples TRBV15 to TRBJ1-2; D not certain. The TCR was taken from a human donor in good health. The specimen was CD4+ T cells from PBMCs. The CDR3 nucleotides read TGTGCCACCAGCAGAGGAAGGTCGCTTAACTATGGCTACACCTTC. Translation gives CATSRGRSLNYGYTF.